Following are 28 T cell receptor beta chains from one sample sequenced in a study of CD4 T cells in relation to SARS-CoV-2 and coronaviruses. The unexposed donors gave CD4+ T cells in about 2011-2018, prior to COVID-19. The cells were cultured for about 10 days before CD4+ T cells were isolated. Antigen specificity for these receptors is unknown. TCRdb's table, derived via immunoSEQ multiplex PCR, lists solely in-frame clones and lacks some. This sample has 21,000 or so clones, with around 75% found just once. Sequenced: CD4+ T cells from PBMCs, cultured in vitro. The receptors shown here come from a human donor in good health.

V and J are TRBV18 and TRBJ2-1; D remains unclear. The CDR3 has 17 residues. Trimming stripped 0 bases from V and 1 base from J, with 13 bases between. CDR1 and CDR2 (germline): KGHSH, LQKENI. The CDR3 nucleotides read TGTGCCAGCTCACCACCGAAGTTCCCGGGTTCCTACAATGAGCAGTTCTTC. Protein: CASSPPKFPGSYNEQFF.

This chain links TRBV10-3 with TRBJ2-1; 8 nucleotides match TRBD2. This CDR3 region has 17 residues. The ends lost 2 bases at V and 4 bases at J; junction bases unmatched: 10. Germline lookup yields CDR1 ENHRY and CDR2 SYGVKD. The CDR3 nucleotides are TGTGCCATCAGTGAGATCCCACAGGCTAGCGGGTACAATGAGCAGTTCTTC. The encoded protein is CAISEIPQASGYNEQFF.

The V and J genes are TRBV6-6 and TRBJ1-5; unclear D gene. The CDR3 extends over 15 amino acids. Trimming stripped 6 bases from V and 0 bases from J, with 12 bases between. Germline assignment: CDR1 MNHNY and CDR2 SVGAGI (reference sequence). The CDR3 protein is CASSLPQYSNQPQHF. The CDR3 DNA reads TGTGCCAGCAGCCTCCCTCAATATAGCAATCAGCCCCAGCATTTT.

The gene calls are TRBV7-3 and TRBJ1-2; no definite D call. Trimming pared 5 bases from V and 4 bases from J, leaving 11 bases between. Germline-derived CDR1 and CDR2 are SGHTA and FQGTGA. The CDR3 consists of 13 residues. The CDR3 protein is CASSPDGSYGYTF. CDR3 nucleotide sequence: TGTGCCAGCAGCCCGGACGGAAGCTATGGCTACACCTTC.

The V and J genes are TRBV6-5 and TRBJ1-1; D perhaps matches TRBD1 (6 bases). The germline V gene has CDR1 MNHEY and CDR2 SVGAGI. V was cut by 2 bases and J by 6 bases, with 13 bases left in between. The CDR3 is made up of 14 amino acids. The CDR3 is CASSYGGAGAEAFF. CDR3 nucleotides: TGTGCCAGCAGTTACGGGGGAGCAGGGGCTGAAGCTTTCTTT.

The V call is TRBV19, the J call TRBJ2-7; the match to TRBD2 covers 9 bases. Germline values: CDR1 LNHDA, CDR2 SQIVND (reference sequence). Trimming removed 5 bases from V and 0 bases from J; junction bases left unmatched: 8. The CDR3 has 16 amino acids. The CDR3 is CASSRRLAASSYEQYF. CDR3 coding DNA: TGTGCCAGTAGTCGGAGACTAGCGGCCAGCTCCTACGAGCAGTACTTC.

The chain recombines TRBV3-1 (or the pseudogene TRBV3-2) with TRBJ2-5; D not resolved. Trimming removed 1 base at V and 5 bases at J, with 8 bases between. In germline, CDR1 is LGHDT, CDR2 YNNKEL (reference sequence). This CDR3 spans 13 amino acids. In DNA form, the CDR3 reads TGTGCCAGCAGCCAAGGAGTCTCCGAGACCCAGTACTTC. Translation gives CASSQGVSETQYF.

This clone was picked up one time. V and J are TRBV5-1 and TRBJ2-7; TRBD2 aligns across 10 bases. Unmatched junction bases numbered 10, after V lost 2 bases and J lost 5 bases. Germline V gene data show CDR1 as SGHRS and CDR2 as YFSETQ. The CDR3 has 16 residues. The CDR3 nucleotides read TGCGCCAGCAGCTTCGCTCAGCGGGAGGGCCGCCACGAGCAGTACTTC. It specifies CASSFAQREGRHEQYF.

This chain uses TRBV2 with TRBJ2-1; D is unclear. The CDR3 contains 14 residues. Per germline, CDR1 SNHLY and CDR2 FYNNEI. V shed 6 bases and J shed 1 base, with 10 bases lying between them. The CDR3 spells CASRTMSSYNEQFF. For the CDR3, the DNA is TGTGCCAGCAGAACGATGAGTTCCTACAATGAGCAGTTCTTC. Full variable domain (outside the CDR3, taken from reference TRBV2 and TRBJ2-1): EPEVTQTPSHQVTQMGQEVILRCVPISNHLYFYWYRQILGQKVEFLVSFYNNEISEKSEIFDDQFSVERPDGSNFTLKIRSTKLEDSAMYFCASRTMSSYNEQFFGPGTRLTVL.

V is TRBV12-5 and J is TRBJ2-7; 10 bases agree with TRBD2. The CDR3 consists of 16 residues. Germline lookup yields CDR1 LGHNT and CDR2 FRNRAP. Germline trimming cut 1 base from V and 3 bases from J; bases unmatched to any gene: 6. The CDR3, as DNA: TGTGCTAGTGGTTTGGGAGCTAGCGGGAGACTCTACGAGCAGTACTTC. Translation gives CASGLGASGRLYEQYF.

This clone is termed medium-sized. The genes are TRBV18 and TRBJ2-5, with D maybe TRBD2 (5 bases). The V gene's germline CDR1 is KGHSH and CDR2 LQKENI. Trimming removed 5 bases at V and 3 bases at J, with 10 bases between. This CDR3 contains 13 residues. CDR3 region: CASSAGPEETQYF. The DNA of the CDR3 is TGTGCCAGCTCAGCGGGCCCAGAAGAGACCCAGTACTTC.

J is TRBJ2-5 and V is TRBV24-1; D may be TRBD2 (5 bases). CDR3 size: 14 residues. Germline V lookup: CDR1 KGHDR, CDR2 SFDVKD. Deletions cut 3 bases from V and 5 bases from J, with 12 bases between. The CDR3: CATSDREGGETQYF. CDR3 bases: TGTGCCACCAGTGATCGTGAGGGTGGGGAGACCCAGTACTTC.

This chain links TRBV30 with TRBJ2-1; 7 nucleotides align to TRBD1. Germline V gene data show CDR1 as GTSNPN and CDR2 as SVGIG (reference sequence). The CDR3 extends over 16 amino acids. Trimming at V came to 3 bases and at J to 5 bases, leaving 13 bases not matched to a gene. CDR3 nucleotide sequence: TGTGCCTGGAGCTTGGGTTGGGGACAGAGAAACAATGAGCAGTTCTTC. It translates to CAWSLGWGQRNNEQFF.

The genes are TRBV19 and TRBJ1-2, with 10 bases fitting TRBD1. The CDR3 has 15 residues. Germline trimming cut 7 bases from V and 5 bases from J; bases unmatched to any gene: 10. Germline V lookup: CDR1 LNHDA, CDR2 SQIVND (reference sequence). CDR3 nucleotides: TGTGCCAGTACCGAAGGACAGGGGGTTTGGTATGGCTACACCTTC. Translating gives CASTEGQGVWYGYTF.

The chain is built from TRBV19 and TRBJ2-3; D not certain. This CDR3 contains 13 residues. Germline V gene sequence: CDR1 LNHDA, CDR2 SQIVND (reference sequence). V dropped 4 bases and J dropped 2 bases, with 7 bases sitting between them. CDR3 sequence: CASSTRITDTQYF. DNA of the CDR3: TGTGCCAGTAGTACCCGTATCACAGATACGCAGTATTTT.

V usage is TRBV3-1 (or the pseudogene TRBV3-2) and J usage is TRBJ2-1, with TRBD2 matching 14 bases. J gave up 8 bases and V 0 bases, and 6 bases lay outside the gene matches. Germline V gene data show CDR1 as LGHDT and CDR2 as YNNKEL (reference sequence). CDR3 length equals 17 residues. The CDR3 here is CASSQDRLAGGPHEQFF. The CDR3 coding sequence is TGTGCCAGCAGCCAAGATCGACTAGCGGGAGGGCCCCATGAGCAGTTCTTC.

This chain connects TRBV6-4 to TRBJ1-2, with 10 bases that match TRBD1. Germline-derived CDR1 and CDR2 are MRHNA and SNTAGT. This CDR3 region has 17 residues. Losses at the gene ends were 10 bases for V and 4 bases for J; bases not matched to a gene: 18. CDR3 nucleotide sequence: TGTGCCAACCAACCCGGGACAGGGGCCCTCCATCGCTATGGCTACACCTTC. This encodes CANQPGTGALHRYGYTF.

The chain links TRBV6-1 to TRBJ2-7; D not resolved. Trimming removed 1 base at V and 3 bases at J, with 10 bases between. The CDR3 consists of 14 residues. Germline V gives CDR1 MNHNS, CDR2 SASEGT. CDR3 DNA: TGTGCCAGCAGTGAAGGGGTCAGACGCTACGAGCAGTACTTC. Translation gives CASSEGVRRYEQYF.

This chain links TRBV6-6 with TRBJ1-5; 11 bases are a match to TRBD1. Germline V gives CDR1 MNHNY, CDR2 SVGAGI (reference sequence). Trimming at V came to 6 bases and at J to 7 bases, leaving 8 bases not matched to a gene. The CDR3 has 15 residues. The CDR3 loop reads CASSPDRGPVQPQHF. CDR3 DNA sequence: TGTGCCAGCAGCCCGGACAGGGGGCCAGTACAGCCCCAGCATTTT.

The rearrangement joins TRBV6-5 to TRBJ2-1; 7 nucleotides line up with TRBD1. The CDR3 contains 14 residues. V dropped 0 bases and J dropped 5; count of bases not matched to a gene: 1. Germline lookup yields CDR1 MNHEY and CDR2 SVGAGI. CDR3: CASSYSQGDNEQFF. CDR3 DNA: TGTGCCAGCAGTTACTCGCAGGGGGACAATGAGCAGTTCTTC.

This clone has only a few counts. The chain uses TRBV4-1 and TRBJ2-1, with 13 bases identical to TRBD2. The CDR3 loop spans 16 amino acids. Trimming at V came to 2 bases and at J to 8 bases, leaving 6 bases not matched to a gene. CDR1 and CDR2 from the germline V gene are MGHRA and YSYEKL. CDR3 protein: CASSQWTSGRPDEQFF. DNA of the CDR3: TGCGCCAGCAGCCAATGGACTAGCGGGAGACCTGATGAGCAGTTCTTC.

This clone was picked up a small number of times. The rearrangement joins TRBV18 to TRBJ1-2; 7 nucleotides line up with TRBD1. With 5 bases clipped from V and 2 bases from J, the junction kept 2 bases outside the gene matches. CDR3 length: 13 residues. Germline lookup yields CDR1 KGHSH and CDR2 LQKENI. This chain's CDR3 is CASSSGQNYGYTF. The DNA of the CDR3 is TGTGCCAGCTCATCGGGACAGAACTATGGCTACACCTTC.

The rearrangement links TRBV7-9 to TRBJ1-1, with D maybe TRBD1 (6 bases). V gave up 5 bases and J gave up 0 bases, with 16 bases separating them. The CDR3 has 16 residues. Germline V gives CDR1 SEHNR, CDR2 FQNEAQ (reference sequence). The DNA for the CDR3 is TGTGCCAGCAGCCTATCAAATGGACAGTTGAACACTGAAGCTTTCTTT. Its protein is CASSLSNGQLNTEAFF.

The chain is built from TRBV15 and TRBJ2-3; 10 nucleotides agree with TRBD2. After removal of 7 bases from V and 8 bases from J, the junction contained 6 bases not matched to a gene. The germline CDR1 and CDR2 sequences are LNHNV and YYDKDF (reference sequence). The CDR3 is 13 residues long. The CDR3 DNA reads as TGTGCCACCACTAGCGGGGGAACGCTTACGCAGTATTTT. Encoded protein: CATTSGGTLTQYF. The full variable domain, in which reference TRBV15 and TRBJ2-3 provide the parts outside the CDR3, is DAMVIQNPRYQVTQFGKPVTLSCSQTLNHNVMYWYQQKSSQAPKLLFHYYDKDFNNEADTPDNFQSRRPNTSFCFLDIRSPGLGDTAMYLCATTSGGTLTQYFGPGTRLTVL.

The V call is TRBV30, the J call TRBJ2-1; tentative D call: TRBD1 (7 bases). Between the trimmed V and J ends, which lost 3 bases and 10 bases, there was a span of 13 bases. The CDR3 is made up of 12 amino acids. Germline V gene lookup returns CDR1 GTSNPN and CDR2 SVGIG (reference sequence). The chain's CDR3 is CAWSFRGAEQFF. The DNA of the CDR3 is TGTGCCTGGAGCTTCAGGGGGGCAGAGCAGTTCTTC.

The V and J genes are TRBV21-1 and TRBJ1-4. TRBV21-1 is termed a pseudogene. The CDR3 has 14 amino acids. CDR3 sequence: CASSKKRGGEKLFF. CDR3 DNA sequence: TGTGCCAGCAGCAAAAAGAGGGGAGGTGAAAAACTGTTTTTT.

The chain combines TRBV3-1 (or the pseudogene TRBV3-2) with TRBJ2-7; a weak D match, TRBD2 (5 bases). V was cut by 1 base and J by 2 bases, with 12 bases left in between. The V gene's germline CDR1 is LGHDT and CDR2 YNNKEL (reference sequence). This CDR3 has 15 amino acids. CDR3 DNA: TGTGCCAGCAGCCAAGGGCGGTTCGGGGCCTACGAGCAGTACTTC. Translation gives CASSQGRFGAYEQYF.

The chain is built from TRBV7-6 and TRBJ2-2; perhaps D is TRBD1 or TRBD2 (7 bases each). The CDR3 spans 16 residues. CDR1 SGHVS and CDR2 FNYEAQ come from the germline V gene. V dropped 5 bases and J dropped 1 base, with 14 bases sitting between them. CDR3 loop: CASSDDREGNTGELFF. CDR3 DNA sequence: TGTGCCAGCAGCGATGACAGGGAGGGGAACACCGGGGAGCTGTTTTTT.